This T cell receptor beta chain was identified during a study of T cells in Graves' hyperthyroidism and ophthalmopathy. With 6 bases clipped from V and 5 bases from J, the junction kept 2 bases outside the gene matches. Germline V gene data show CDR1 as MNHEY and CDR2 as SVGEGT. The CDR3 loop spans 12 amino acids. Amplification of TCR beta CDR3 regions was performed using RNA transcripts as template. First-round RT-PCR of the TCR CDR3 relied on the HTBI primer set. TCRdb reprocessed the multiplex PCR reads via MiXCR and lists one record per CDR3 protein. The sample yields almost 500,000 distinct CDR3 sequences, around a fifth seen once. On this clonotype: A much larger clonotype is one base distant, so this may be a read error.

This clonotype was sampled from a woman in her sixties or seventies with Graves' ophthalmopathy. The V gene is TRBV6-2 or TRBV6-3, the J gene TRBJ2-7; 9 nucleotides line up with TRBD2. The sample was blood. This CDR3 reads CASSRLADEQYF. The DNA of the CDR3 is TGTGCCAGCAGCCGACTAGCGGACGAGCAGTACTTC.